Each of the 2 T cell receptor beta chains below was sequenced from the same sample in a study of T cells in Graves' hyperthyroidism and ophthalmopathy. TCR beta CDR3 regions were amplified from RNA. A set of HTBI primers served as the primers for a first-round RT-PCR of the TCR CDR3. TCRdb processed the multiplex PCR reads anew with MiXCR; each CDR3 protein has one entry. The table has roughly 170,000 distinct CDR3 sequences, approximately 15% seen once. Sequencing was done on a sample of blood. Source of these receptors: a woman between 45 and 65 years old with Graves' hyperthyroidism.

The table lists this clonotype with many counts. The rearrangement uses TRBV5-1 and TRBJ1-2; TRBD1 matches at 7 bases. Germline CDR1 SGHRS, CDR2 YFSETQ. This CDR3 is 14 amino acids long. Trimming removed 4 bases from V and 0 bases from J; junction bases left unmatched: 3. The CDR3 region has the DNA TGCGCCAGCAGCGCGGGACAGACTAACTATGGCTACACCTTC. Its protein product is CASSAGQTNYGYTF.

CDR3 sequence reads: CASSSTGGSGNEQFF. The CDR3 bases are TGTGCCAGCAGCTCAACAGGGGGGTCGGGCAATGAGCAGTTCTTC. The genes are TRBV7-3 and TRBJ2-1; 8 bases map to TRBD1. This CDR3 spans 15 amino acids. Germline V CDR1 and CDR2: SGHTA, FQGTGA. J lost 6 bases, V lost 4 bases, and 8 bases had no gene match. The variable domain in full, completed from reference TRBV7-3 and TRBJ2-1, reads GAGVSQTPSNKVTEKGKYVELRCDPISGHTALYWYRQSLGQGPEFLIYFQGTGAADDSGLPNDRFFAVRPEGSVSTLKIQRTERGDSAVYLCASSSTGGSGNEQFFGPGTRLTVL.